These 14 T cell receptor beta chains were sequenced from one sample in a study of radiation and T cells in renal cell carcinoma. Sample time point: blood 2 weeks post-SBRT. The treatment here: 15 Gy SBRT to primary tumor, nephrectomy 4 weeks later. Profiling relied on immunoSEQ multiplex PCR, and the TCRdb table lists in-frame clones only, not all of them. This sample has approximately 61,000 clones, with around 80% found just once. The sequenced sample was blood, obtained from a patient whose treatment included radiotherapy and nephrectomy. The source is a man aged 55 to 69 with renal cell carcinoma.

V usage is TRBV11-3 and J usage is TRBJ1-1, with TRBD1 matching over 8 bases. CDR3 length equals 13 residues. Germline V lookup: CDR1 SGHNT, CDR2 YENEEA. Trimming at V came to 6 bases and at J to 4 bases, leaving 4 bases not matched to a gene. CDR3 nucleotide sequence: TGTGCCAGCAGTCAGGGGGCCTCCACTGAAGCTTTCTTT. Protein sequence: CASSQGASTEAFF.

The chain is built from TRBV30 and TRBJ1-4, with D uncertain. The V end was cut by 0 bases, the J end by 8 bases, with 4 bases between. The V gene's germline CDR1 is GTSNPN and CDR2 SVGIG (reference sequence). The CDR3 is made up of 11 amino acids. The chain's CDR3 is CAWSVGEKLFF. As DNA, the CDR3 is TGTGCCTGGAGTGTAGGAGAAAAACTGTTTTTT.

V usage is TRBV19 and J usage is TRBJ1-2; D ambiguous. The CDR3 loop spans 13 amino acids. Looked up from germline, CDR1 is LNHDA and CDR2 is SQIVND (reference sequence). Trimming stripped 5 bases from V and 8 bases from J, with 15 bases between. The CDR3 bases are TGTGCCAGTAGTCCCTCTCCTAGACGGGGCTACACCTTC. Translating gives CASSPSPRRGYTF.

The chain joins TRBV5-1 to TRBJ1-1; 9 nucleotides align to TRBD1. Germline V gene data show CDR1 as SGHRS and CDR2 as YFSETQ. The CDR3 length is 15 residues. With V trimmed by 4 bases and J by 3 bases, 7 bases remained unmatched. For the CDR3, the DNA is TGCGCCAGCAGCAGCCGGGACAGGGATTACACTGAAGCTTTCTTT. Translating gives CASSSRDRDYTEAFF.

This chain joins TRBV29-1 and TRBJ2-1, with D hard to call. V lost 6 bases and J 1 base, leaving 7 bases between the germline ends. The CDR3 totals 12 residues. Germline V gene data show CDR1 as SQVTM and CDR2 as ANQGSEA. DNA of the CDR3: TGCAGCGTGGGATTATCCTACAATGAGCAGTTCTTC. Amino acids: CSVGLSYNEQFF.

The rearrangement links TRBV5-1 to TRBJ1-1; possibly TRBD1 for D (5 bases). V gave up 7 bases and J gave up 1 base, with 14 bases separating them. Germline values: CDR1 SGHRS, CDR2 YFSETQ. This CDR3 has 14 amino acids. The CDR3 spells CASGREGRNTEAFF. The CDR3, as DNA: TGCGCCAGCGGACGGGAGGGGAGGAACACTGAAGCTTTCTTT.

This chain links TRBV2 with TRBJ1-4; the D is unclear. Per the germline V gene, CDR1 is SNHLY and CDR2 is FYNNEI. The CDR3 covers 14 residues. Trimming took off 4 bases at V and 3 bases at J, with 9 bases between the two ends. The CDR3 is CASSGSSSNEKLFF. Here the CDR3 DNA reads TGTGCCAGCAGTGGTTCCAGCTCTAATGAAAAACTGTTTTTT.

A single count supports this clone. CDR3 nucleotides: TGTGCCAGTAGTAGGGACAGGGGGTTTGAAAAACTGTTTTTT. Translation: CASSRDRGFEKLFF. The gene calls are TRBV19 and TRBJ1-4, with 11 nucleotides matching TRBD1. Germline CDR1 is LNHDA and CDR2 is SQIVND (reference sequence). V lost 4 bases to trimming and J lost 7 bases; unmatched junction nucleotides: 2. The CDR3 runs 14 residues.

This chain connects TRBV10-3 to TRBJ2-7, with D perhaps TRBD1 (5 bases). The V gene's germline CDR1 is ENHRY and CDR2 SYGVKD. CDR3 size: 14 residues. V lost 10 bases and J 2 bases, leaving 18 bases between the germline ends. CDR3 DNA sequence: TGTGCCACAGGGAACACTGGAAGTACCTACGAGCAGTACTTC. Amino acid sequence: CATGNTGSTYEQYF.

This clone was observed a handful of times. The chain has TRBV7-9 and TRBJ1-1, with D unresolved. The V gene's germline CDR1 is SEHNR and CDR2 FQNEAQ (reference sequence). Trimming shortened V by 3 bases and J by 1 base, and 3 bases separated the two germline ends. The CDR3 has 12 amino acids. The CDR3 loop reads CASSFGNTEAFF. For the CDR3, the DNA is TGTGCCAGCAGCTTCGGGAACACTGAAGCTTTCTTT. The whole variable domain, filled in from reference TRBV7-9 and TRBJ1-1, reads DTGVSQNPRHKITKRGQNVTFRCDPISEHNRLYWYRQTLGQGPEFLTYFQNEAQLEKSRLLSDRFSAERPKGSFSTLEIQRTEQGDSAMYLCASSFGNTEAFFGQGTRLTVV.

The chain recombines TRBV5-1 with TRBJ1-2; D unclear. Germline V gives CDR1 SGHRS, CDR2 YFSETQ. Trimming left V 0 bases short and J 0 bases short, with 9 bases between. The CDR3 is 15 residues long. In DNA form, the CDR3 reads TGCGCCAGCAGCTTGGAGGCCATAGCTAACTATGGCTACACCTTC. Amino acid sequence: CASSLEAIANYGYTF.

This clone was counted once. The chain couples TRBV27 to TRBJ2-2, with 7 bases aligning to TRBD1. Germline V gene data show CDR1 as MNHEY and CDR2 as SMNVEV (reference sequence). This CDR3 spans 13 amino acids. J was trimmed by 5 bases and V by 7 bases; bases with no gene match: 4. The CDR3 DNA reads TGTGCCAGCACTGGACAGGATACCGGGGAGCTGTTTTTT. As protein: CASTGQDTGELFF.

V gene TRBV7-9 combines with J gene TRBJ1-6; 7 nucleotides line up with TRBD1. The ends lost 5 bases at V and 7 bases at J; junction bases unmatched: 2. Germline assignment: CDR1 SEHNR and CDR2 FQNEAQ (reference sequence). This CDR3 comprises 13 residues. This chain's CDR3 is CASSRDRNSPLHF. For the CDR3, the DNA is TGTGCCAGCAGCCGGGACAGAAATTCACCCCTCCACTTT.

The CDR3 DNA follows: TGTGCCAGCAGTGAAGCCGTGGGAAAACTGTTTTTT. It specifies CASSEAVGKLFF. V is TRBV2 and J is TRBJ1-4; D gene unclear. CDR1 and CDR2 from the germline V gene are SNHLY and FYNNEI. This CDR3 has 12 residues. Trimming left V 0 bases short and J 10 bases short, with 6 bases between.